This T cell receptor (beta chain) was observed in a study of T cell repertoires in cytomegalovirus infection. Losses at the gene ends were 4 bases for V and 0 bases for J; bases not matched to a gene: 11. Germline V gives CDR1 SGHDN, CDR2 FVKESK. CDR3 length: 17 amino acids. In TCRdb, the reads were re-called with MiXCR into one record per CDR3 protein. The sample lists under 150,000 distinct CDR3 sequences; approximately 8.8% were seen once. Sequences were obtained from PBMCs. V and J are TRBV14 and TRBJ1-1; 7 bases line up with TRBD1. This receptor was taken from a human donor in good health (CMV status not recorded). Some clones in this sample may be carry-over from other donors' samples. For the CDR3, the DNA is TGTGCCAGCAGCCTATCGGGACAGCGACCTATGAACACTGAAGCTTTCTTT. Translated: CASSLSGQRPMNTEAFF.